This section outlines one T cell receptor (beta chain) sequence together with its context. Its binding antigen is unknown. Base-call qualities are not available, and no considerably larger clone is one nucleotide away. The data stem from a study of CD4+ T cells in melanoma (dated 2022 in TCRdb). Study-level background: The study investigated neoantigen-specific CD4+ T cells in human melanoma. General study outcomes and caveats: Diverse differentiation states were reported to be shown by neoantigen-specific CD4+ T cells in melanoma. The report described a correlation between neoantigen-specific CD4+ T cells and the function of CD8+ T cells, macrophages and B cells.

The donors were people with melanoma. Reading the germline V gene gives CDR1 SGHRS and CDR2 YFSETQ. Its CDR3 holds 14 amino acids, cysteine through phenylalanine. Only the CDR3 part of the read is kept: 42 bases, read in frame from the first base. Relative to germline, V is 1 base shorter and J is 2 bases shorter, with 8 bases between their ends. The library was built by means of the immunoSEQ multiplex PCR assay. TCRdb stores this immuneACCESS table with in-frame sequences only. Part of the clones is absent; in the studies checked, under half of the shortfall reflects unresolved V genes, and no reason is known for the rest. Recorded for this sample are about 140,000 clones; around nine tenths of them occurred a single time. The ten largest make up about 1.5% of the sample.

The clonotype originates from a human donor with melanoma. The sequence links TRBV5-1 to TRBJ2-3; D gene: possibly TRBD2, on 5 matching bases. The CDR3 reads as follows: CASSLLGNTDTQYF. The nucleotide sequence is TGCGCCAGCAGCTTGCTCGGGAACACAGATACGCAGTATTTT.